The next 28 T cell receptor beta chains were all read from a single sample in a study of cytomegalovirus exposure and HLA in healthy donors (dated by TCRdb to about 2017). The library came from the immunoSEQ multiplex PCR assay. A mixture of 60 forward primers for TCR Vbeta segments and 13 reverse primers for TCR Jbeta segments was used in the multiplex PCR. TCRdb obtained this table from immuneACCESS and retained in-frame rearrangements with V and J assigned. These tables miss some clones; where compared with another copy, unresolved V genes account for less than half of the shortfall, and the remainder is unexplained. The sample table records roughly 300,000 clones; roughly 90% of these occur just once. The top ten constitute around 4.2% of the sample. The sequencing sample was made of PBMCs. These receptors were taken from a man aged 35-49 years in good health and CMV-seropositive.

The chain links TRBV7-2 to TRBJ1-1; D is ambiguous. Germline CDR1 reads SGHTA; CDR2 reads FQGNSA. Trimming pared 4 bases from V and 4 bases from J, leaving 13 bases between. The length of the CDR3 is 14 residues. In DNA, the CDR3 is TGTGCCAGCAGCTCCAGCCACCGAGGCACTGAAGCTTTCTTT. Translation: CASSSSHRGTEAFF.

The rearrangement joins TRBV15 to TRBJ1-4; 7 bases agree with TRBD1. CDR3 length: 13 amino acids. Germline V gene data show CDR1 as LNHNV and CDR2 as YYDKDF (reference sequence). V gave up 9 bases and J gave up 5 bases; unmatched junction bases: 6. The CDR3 nucleotides read TGTGCCACGAACAGGGGTAGGAATGAAAAACTGTTTTTT. Protein sequence: CATNRGRNEKLFF.

V and J are TRBV27 and TRBJ2-2, with D possibly TRBD2 on 5 matching bases. V gave up 6 bases and J gave up 2 bases, with 19 bases separating them. The CDR3 extends over 17 amino acids. Germline CDR1 is MNHEY and CDR2 is SMNVEV (reference sequence). CDR3 DNA: TGTGCCAGCAGCTTTAATGGACTCCGTATTAACACCGGGGAGCTGTTTTTT. Encoded protein: CASSFNGLRINTGELFF.

CDR3 sequence reads: CASIRHSGTSGGAFF. The CDR3 bases are TGTGCCAGTATCCGTCACTCCGGGACAAGTGGTGGAGCTTTCTTT. The chain is built from TRBV19 and TRBJ1-1; the D gene is possibly TRBD1 (6 bases). This CDR3 is 15 amino acids long. Germline V gene sequence: CDR1 LNHDA, CDR2 SQIVND (reference sequence). V was shortened by 7 bases and J by 10 bases, with 25 bases between the two germline ends.

The V and J genes are TRBV28 and TRBJ1-4, with 8 bases aligning to TRBD1. This CDR3 has 16 residues. Germline lookup yields CDR1 MDHEN and CDR2 SYDVKM. Trimming took 7 bases from V and 1 from J; bases not matched to a gene: 8. CDR3 in DNA: TGTGCCAGCACCCCAGTCAGGGGGCGAACTAATGAAAAACTGTTTTTT. This sequence encodes CASTPVRGRTNEKLFF.

The chain uses TRBV27 and TRBJ1-1, with D possibly matching TRBD1 (6 bases). CDR3 length: 13 amino acids. The V gene lost 3 bases and the J gene lost 6 bases, with 11 bases spanning the gap. Germline-derived CDR1 and CDR2 are MNHEY and SMNVEV (reference sequence). In DNA, the CDR3 is TGTGCCAGCAGTTTCAGGGGAGGGTCTGAAGCTTTCTTT. Translating gives CASSFRGGSEAFF.

The V gene is TRBV6-5, the J gene TRBJ2-7; 7 bases align to TRBD1. V lost 7 bases, J lost 4 bases, and 7 bases stayed unmatched. Looked up from germline, CDR1 is MNHEY and CDR2 is SVGAGI. This CDR3 region has 13 residues. CDR3 sequence reads: CASTGTVQYEQYF. The CDR3 bases are TGTGCCAGCACAGGGACAGTGCAATACGAGCAGTACTTC.

The chain uses TRBV14 and TRBJ1-2, with D possibly being TRBD1 (6 bases). CDR1 and CDR2 (germline): SGHDN, FVKESK. The CDR3 runs to 15 residues. V lost 5 bases to trimming and J lost 8 bases, with 21 bases between them. This chain's CDR3 is CASSEHSQGSRGYTF. The DNA for the CDR3 is TGTGCCAGCAGCGAACACTCACAGGGCTCTCGAGGCTACACCTTC.

The table lists this clone with a count of one. The V call is TRBV5-4, the J call TRBJ2-1; perhaps TRBD2 as D (5 bases). The CDR3 loop spans 16 amino acids. CDR1 and CDR2 (germline): SGHNT, YYREEE (reference sequence). V was cut by 0 bases and J by 5 bases, with 15 bases left in between. CDR3 DNA sequence: TGTGCCAGCAGCTTGGTTGTCCAGCGGCTCGACAATGAGCAGTTCTTC. Translated: CASSLVVQRLDNEQFF.

For the CDR3, the DNA is TGTGCCAGCAGCTTGGGACTAGCGGGTTATAGTGAGCAGTTCTTC. Residues: CASSLGLAGYSEQFF. The chain joins TRBV5-8 to TRBJ2-1, with TRBD2 matching 10 bases. The CDR3 is made up of 15 amino acids. V lost 0 bases and J lost 9; bases outside the gene matches: 6. CDR1 and CDR2 (germline): SGHTS, YDEGEE.

The chain joins TRBV28 to TRBJ2-2; TRBD2 agrees at 16 bases. The V segment lost 3 bases and the J segment 5 bases; nucleotides outside the gene matches: 12. The CDR3 runs 20 residues. Germline V gene lookup returns CDR1 MDHEN and CDR2 SYDVKM. The CDR3 sequence: CASSFRTGTSGRARTGELFF. The DNA of the CDR3 is TGTGCCAGCAGTTTCAGAACTGGGACTAGCGGGAGGGCCAGGACCGGGGAGCTGTTTTTT.

The genes are TRBV10-3 and TRBJ2-7, with 8 nucleotides matching TRBD1. The CDR3 totals 13 residues. The germline V gene has CDR1 ENHRY and CDR2 SYGVKD. The junction had 5 bases not matched to a gene; V was cut back by 5 bases and J by 5 bases. Written as DNA, the CDR3 is TGTGCCATCAGTACCGGACAGGGCCACGAGCAGTACTTC. As protein: CAISTGQGHEQYF.

As concerns this clone: Other DNA sequences of this sample code for an identical CDR3. The V and J genes are TRBV27 and TRBJ2-7; weak D call: TRBD2 (5 bases). Per germline, CDR1 MNHEY and CDR2 SMNVEV (reference sequence). This CDR3 contains 13 residues. The germline V and J ends were trimmed by 2 bases and 2 bases, with 7 bases remaining between them. The CDR3 DNA reads as TGTGCCAGCAGTTTAGGGCGGGCCTACGAGCAGTACTTC. This sequence encodes CASSLGRAYEQYF.

This chain links TRBV7-6 with TRBJ1-5; D gene ambiguous. With 1 base removed from V and 5 bases from J, the gap between germline ends came to 3 bases. The CDR3 covers 12 residues. The germline V gene encodes CDR1 SGHVS and CDR2 FNYEAQ. DNA for the CDR3: TGTGCCAGCAGCTTAGGCGATCAGCCCCAGCATTTT. Its protein product is CASSLGDQPQHF.

J is TRBJ2-7 and V is TRBV21-1; the table's D call, TRBD1, was not checked against the DNA. TRBV21-1 is given as a pseudogene. The CDR3 is 15 residues long. The CDR3 nucleotides read TGTGCCAGCAGCAAAATCAGGGGGGCGAGGTACGAGCAGTACTTC. As protein: CASSKIRGARYEQYF.

This clone was observed once. This chain joins TRBV7-8 and TRBJ1-2; 7 bases agree with TRBD1. The germline V gene has CDR1 SGHVS and CDR2 FQNEAQ. The CDR3 totals 17 residues. V gave up 0 bases and J gave up 3 bases; unmatched junction bases: 10. CDR3 bases: TGTGCCAGCAGCTTAGCGACTTTTGCCGGGACAGACTATGGCTACACCTTC. Protein product: CASSLATFAGTDYGYTF.

The rearrangement uses TRBV5-1 and TRBJ2-1, with 7 bases identical to TRBD2. The CDR3 runs 15 residues. The V gene's germline CDR1 is SGHRS and CDR2 YFSETQ. The J segment lost 0 bases and the V segment lost 4 bases, leaving 4 bases of the junction unmatched. CDR3 coding DNA: TGCGCCAGCAGCCGGGGGGTGAGCTCCTACAATGAGCAGTTCTTC. Its protein is CASSRGVSSYNEQFF.

The rearrangement uses TRBV5-5 and TRBJ2-7; a possible D gene is TRBD1 (6 bases). Looked up from germline, CDR1 is SGHKS and CDR2 is YYEKEE (reference sequence). V was shortened by 0 bases and J by 6 bases, with 13 bases between the two germline ends. The CDR3 runs to 14 residues. The CDR3 DNA follows: TGTGCCAGCAGCTTGGCCTCAGGGGTTGTCGAGCAGTACTTC. As protein: CASSLASGVVEQYF.

The rearrangement joins TRBV28 to TRBJ2-1; the match to TRBD1 covers 9 bases. Germline CDR1 is MDHEN and CDR2 is SYDVKM. Trimming removed 10 bases from V and 2 bases from J; junction bases left unmatched: 6. The CDR3 runs 14 residues. CDR3 in amino acids: CAILRDRAYNEQFF. Written as DNA, the CDR3 is TGTGCCATCCTCCGGGACAGGGCCTACAATGAGCAGTTCTTC.

This clone has only a few counts. The chain links TRBV19 to TRBJ1-1; a possible D gene is TRBD1 (6 bases). V was cut by 6 bases and J by 14 bases, with 22 bases left in between. CDR1 and CDR2 (germline): LNHDA, SQIVND (reference sequence). The CDR3 has 13 residues. CDR3 nucleotides: TGTGCCAGTAGATACAGGGTCCTACCTTATTGGTTCTTT. Translated, it gives CASRYRVLPYWFF.

V and J are TRBV4-3 and TRBJ2-7, with 10 bases lining up with TRBD1. The CDR3 has 17 amino acids. V lost 0 bases and J lost 1; bases outside the gene matches: 6. In germline, CDR1 is LGHNA, CDR2 YSLEER. CDR3 sequence reads: CASSQEGTGAPSYEQYF. CDR3 sequence (DNA): TGCGCCAGCAGCCAAGAGGGGACAGGGGCGCCTTCCTACGAGCAGTACTTC.

The chain has TRBV19 and TRBJ2-7; 8 positions match TRBD2. Germline loops: CDR1 LNHDA, CDR2 SQIVND (reference sequence). The CDR3 has 13 residues. With 1 base clipped from V and 5 bases from J, the junction kept 1 base outside the gene matches. The CDR3 region is CASSIAGGNEQYF. The CDR3 DNA reads TGTGCCAGTAGTATAGCGGGAGGGAACGAGCAGTACTTC.

V and J are TRBV7-9 and TRBJ2-7, with TRBD1 as a possible D gene (6 bases). Germline V lookup: CDR1 SEHNR, CDR2 FQNEAQ (reference sequence). Trimming removed 1 base from V and 0 bases from J, with 10 bases in between. The CDR3 consists of 15 residues. The CDR3 spells CASSLDGTPSYEQYF. CDR3 DNA: TGTGCCAGCAGCTTAGACGGGACACCCTCCTACGAGCAGTACTTC.

In the case of this clone: Germline is not matched at one junction end, which may reflect a read error. The V call is TRBV7-9, the J call TRBJ1-2, with unresolved D. Looked up from germline, CDR1 is SEHNR and CDR2 is FQNEAQ (reference sequence). This CDR3 is 16 amino acids long. This CDR3 is CSSSLDLVTANYGYTF. CDR3 sequence (DNA): TGTTCCAGCAGCTTAGACTTGGTAACAGCTAACTATGGCTACACCTTC. Filled out from reference TRBV7-9 and TRBJ1-2, the complete variable domain reads DTGVSQNPRHKITKRGQNVTFRCDPISEHNRLYWYRQTLGQGPEFLTYFQNEAQLEKSRLLSDRFSAERPKGSFSTLEIQRTEQGDSAMYLCSSSLDLVTANYGYTFGSGTRLTVV.

V gene TRBV28 combines with J gene TRBJ1-1; the D gene is possibly TRBD1 (5 bases). V was cut by 6 bases and J by 0 bases, with 20 bases left in between. The V gene's germline CDR1 is MDHEN and CDR2 SYDVKM. CDR3 length: 17 amino acids. CDR3 coding DNA: TGTGCCAGCAGCCGATCCTGGGCTCGACAGCTGAACACTGAAGCTTTCTTT. It translates to CASSRSWARQLNTEAFF.

The gene calls are TRBV29-1 and TRBJ2-1, with D perhaps matching TRBD1 (6 bases). This CDR3 is 14 amino acids long. Trimming took 6 bases from V and 1 from J, leaving 13 bases between them. CDR1 is SQVTM and CDR2 is ANQGSEA in the germline V gene. CDR3 DNA sequence: TGCAGCGTCGATACAGGGAAATCCTACAATGAGCAGTTCTTC. Translating it yields CSVDTGKSYNEQFF.

V gene TRBV7-3 combines with J gene TRBJ2-1; D gene unclear. The V end lost 1 base, the J end lost 3 bases, and 7 bases lay between the germline ends. The CDR3 has 14 residues. Germline V gene data show CDR1 as SGHTA and CDR2 as FQGTGA. CDR3 DNA sequence: TGTGCCAGCAGCTTAAACTCCGACTACAATGAGCAGTTCTTC. Protein sequence: CASSLNSDYNEQFF.

The rearrangement uses TRBV10-3 and TRBJ2-3, with a possible D match to TRBD2 (6 bases). This CDR3 has 15 amino acids. The V gene's germline CDR1 is ENHRY and CDR2 SYGVKD. V gave up 0 bases and J gave up 6 bases, with 13 bases separating them. The CDR3, as DNA: TGTGCCATCAGTGAGTCGGGGGGTAGTGTCGATACGCAGTATTTT. This encodes CAISESGGSVDTQYF.